This T cell receptor (beta chain) was identified in a study of tumor-infiltrating lymphocytes in primary liver carcinoma. At the level of the study: The five patients, who were men and women, ranged in age from 30 to 69 years. Study results and limitations: Compared with tumor region pairs, tumor-adjacent and tumor-blood pairs overlapped less.

Comments on this clonotype: The antigen remains undetermined.

V lost 3 bases and J 5 bases, leaving 12 bases between the germline ends. The CDR3 is 14 amino acids. Germline lookup yields CDR1 MGHRA and CDR2 YSYEKL. Priming with a constant-region primer yielded TCR beta cDNA from about 450 ng total RNA. It was through three nested multiplex PCR rounds of slightly modified ARM-PCR that TCR beta libraries arose. A C-beta reverse primer was combined with TRBV1-TRBV30 forward primers in the first two PCR rounds, and each round had 9 to 10 cycles. Via MiXCR, TCRdb re-called the multiplex PCR reads, giving one row per CDR3 protein. Here the sample spans approximately 110,000 distinct CDR3 sequences, about four fifths being singletons. Starting material for RNA and DNA co-extraction consisted of about 17-34 mg of unsorted bulk tissue. Every patient in the cohort had a primary liver carcinoma. That carcinoma was treated by surgical resection. The proportion of viable tumor cells exceeded 75% in every tumor sample.

V usage is TRBV4-1 and J usage is TRBJ2-3; no firm D call. Source material: liver tumor tissue from sampling region 3. Subset in this sample: tumor region T3, left-lateral pole. The TCR comes from a man between 40 and 49 years old with primary liver carcinoma and hepatitis B virus infection. The CDR3 DNA reads as TGCGCCAGCAGCCATGATACAGTGGGAGATACGCAGTATTTT. Translation: CASSHDTVGDTQYF.